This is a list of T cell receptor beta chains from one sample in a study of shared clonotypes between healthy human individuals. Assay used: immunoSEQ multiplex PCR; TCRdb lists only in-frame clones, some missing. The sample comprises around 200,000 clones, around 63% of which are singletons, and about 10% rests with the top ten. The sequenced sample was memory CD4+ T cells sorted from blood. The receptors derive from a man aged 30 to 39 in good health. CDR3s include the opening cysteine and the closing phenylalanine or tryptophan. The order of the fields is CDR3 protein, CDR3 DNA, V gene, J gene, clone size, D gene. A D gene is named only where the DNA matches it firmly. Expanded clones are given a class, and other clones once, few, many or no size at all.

CASSEAYYRGQPQHF,TGTGCCAGCAGTGAAGCGTACTACAGGGGCCAGCCCCAGCATTTT,TRBV6-1,TRBJ1-5,NA,TRBD1
CASRNQGNNQPQHF,TGTGCCAGCCGTAATCAGGGGAACAATCAGCCCCAGCATTTT,TRBV28,TRBJ1-5,NA,NA
CASSQDVSGTGAYEQYF,TGTGCCAGCAGCCAAGACGTGTCTGGGACGGGAGCCTACGAGCAGTACTTC,TRBV4-2,TRBJ2-7,few,NA
CASSLGGTSSYNEQFF,TGCGCCAGCAGCTTGGGTGGAACCAGCTCCTACAATGAGCAGTTCTTC,TRBV5-1,TRBJ2-1,NA,NA
CASSEHRDNEQYF,TGTGCCAGCAGTGAGCACCGGGACAACGAGCAGTACTTC,TRBV2,TRBJ2-7,NA,NA
CASSESVAGGFQETQYF,TGTGCCAGCAGTGAATCGGTAGCGGGAGGGTTCCAAGAGACCCAGTACTTC,TRBV6-1,TRBJ2-5,NA,TRBD2
CASSSGYGYTF,TGTGCCAGCAGTTCAGGGTATGGCTACACCTTC,TRBV6-4,TRBJ1-2,NA,NA
CASSIQGAGETQYF,TGTGCCAGCAGTATACAGGGGGCCGGAGAGACCCAGTACTTC,TRBV2,TRBJ2-5,NA,TRBD1
CASSLPGQSTGELFF,TGTGCCAGCAGCCTACCGGGACAGAGCACCGGGGAGCTGTTTTTT,TRBV5-4,TRBJ2-2,NA,TRBD1
CASSPTAGPAYEQYF,TGTGCCAGCAGCCCAACAGCGGGTCCAGCCTACGAGCAGTACTTC,TRBV9,TRBJ2-7,NA,NA
CSVDVLGLAGDEQYF,TGCAGCGTTGATGTCCTGGGACTAGCGGGAGACGAGCAGTACTTC,TRBV29-1,TRBJ2-7,NA,TRBD2
CASSPVVVDSTSGTGELFF,TGTGCCAGCTCACCAGTTGTAGTAGATTCGACTAGCGGCACCGGGGAGCTGTTTTTT,TRBV18,TRBJ2-2,once,TRBD2
CASSLGTSGGYGYTF,TGTGCCAGCAGCTTAGGGACATCCGGGGGGTATGGCTACACCTTC,TRBV7-8,TRBJ1-2,NA,NA
CASSLALLAGVGFQETQYF,TGTGCCAGCAGCTTAGCGTTGCTAGCGGGAGTGGGGTTCCAAGAGACCCAGTACTTC,TRBV7-9,TRBJ2-5,NA,TRBD2
CASSRIVGSYTDTQYF,TGTGCCAGCAGTAGGATTGTAGGGAGCTACACAGATACGCAGTATTTT,TRBV2,TRBJ2-3,few,NA
CASSQSGIRDTQYF,TGCGCCAGCAGCCAAAGCGGGATCAGGGATACGCAGTATTTT,TRBV4-1,TRBJ2-3,NA,TRBD2
CSVVPSGSTDTQYF,TGCAGCGTTGTTCCTAGCGGGAGTACAGATACGCAGTATTTT,TRBV29-1,TRBJ2-3,NA,TRBD2
CASSVNRAPDTQYF,TGTGCCAGCAGCGTAAACAGGGCGCCAGATACGCAGTATTTT,TRBV9,TRBJ2-3,NA,NA
CASKGQGAYNEQFF,TGTGCCAGCAAAGGACAGGGGGCCTACAATGAGCAGTTCTTC,TRBV7-2,TRBJ2-1,NA,TRBD1
CASSLATVYSNQPQHF,TGTGCCAGCAGCTTAGCAACGGTATATAGCAATCAGCCCCAGCATTTT,TRBV7-2,TRBJ1-5,NA,NA
CSVEGLAGGPRAGELFF,TGCAGCGTTGAGGGACTAGCGGGAGGGCCGAGAGCCGGGGAGCTGTTTTTT,TRBV29-1,TRBJ2-2,few,TRBD2
CATSRGRDRYQPQHF,TGTGCCACCAGCAGAGGCCGGGACAGATATCAGCCCCAGCATTTT,TRBV15,TRBJ1-5,NA,TRBD1
CASSPTGFTQETQYF,TGTGCCAGCAGCCCGACAGGGTTTACCCAAGAGACCCAGTACTTC,TRBV11-2,TRBJ2-5,NA,TRBD1
CASSWSGALRGEQFF,TGTGCCAGCAGCTGGTCAGGGGCCCTCAGGGGTGAGCAGTTCTTC,TRBV7-9,TRBJ2-1,NA,NA
CASRTQGYEQYF,TGTGCCAGCAGAACACAGGGGTACGAGCAGTACTTC,TRBV28,TRBJ2-7,NA,TRBD1
CASGLGLAGVGQETQYF,TGTGCTAGTGGTTTGGGACTAGCGGGAGTCGGCCAAGAGACCCAGTACTTC,TRBV12-5,TRBJ2-5,NA,TRBD2
CASRGRLAGEGEQFF,TGTGCCAGCAGAGGGCGACTAGCGGGAGAGGGGGAGCAGTTCTTC,TRBV28,TRBJ2-1,NA,TRBD2
CASSISGLYNEQFF,TGCGCCAGCAGCATCTCGGGACTCTACAATGAGCAGTTCTTC,TRBV5-1,TRBJ2-1,few,NA
CASSKLAGALGEQYF,TGTGCCAGCAGTAAGCTAGCGGGAGCTTTGGGGGAGCAGTACTTC,TRBV25-1,TRBJ2-7,NA,TRBD2
CSVVLLREADTDTQYF,TGCAGCGTTGTGCTCCTACGGGAGGCCGACACAGATACGCAGTATTTT,TRBV29-1,TRBJ2-3,NA,TRBD2
CASSEGNGELFF,TGCGCCAGCTCCGAGGGGAACGGGGAGCTGTTTTTT,TRBV5-1,TRBJ2-2,NA,NA